This TCR beta chain is drawn from a study of breast tumors, draining lymph nodes, adjacent tissues. Study-wide results and caveats: Data fit most tumor T cells coming from lymph node, expanding in tumor.

Each CDR3 protein is one row after TCRdb ran MiXCR on the multiplex PCR reads. The sample contains some 150,000 distinct CDR3 sequences, under 25% of which appear only once. Samples came from axillary lymph nodes draining the breast cancer. A note on this clonotype: Its antigen remains unknown.

CDR1 and CDR2 from the germline V gene are SQVTM and ANQGSEA. The CDR3 spans 11 residues. V lost 3 bases and J 6 bases, leaving 8 bases between the germline ends. V and J are TRBV29-1 and TRBJ1-1; D is ambiguous. The source of this sequence is a female donor with breast cancer. Some clones in this sample may be carry-over from other donors' samples. Sequenced: axillary lymph node tissue. The CDR3 region has the DNA TGCAGCGTTGACCCAGGACCTGAAGCTTTCTTT. Translating it yields CSVDPGPEAFF.